The rows below give T cell receptor beta chains drawn from one sample of a study of radiotherapy plus CTLA-4 blockade in lung cancer. Here immunoSEQ multiplex PCR was the method, and the copy in TCRdb shows in-frame clones only, minus some. The table shows about 51,000 clones, with 60% to 80% occurring only once. The sequencing here drew on peripheral blood, taken from a patient treated with radiotherapy plus ipilimumab. The receptors come from a human donor with non-small cell lung cancer whose response to radiotherapy plus ipilimumab could not be evaluated. Both conserved end residues are part of each CDR3. The D gene is left open where the match is weak. Rows may omit the clone size; those that give it use once, few, many or a size class.

D | J | V | size | CDR3 | DNA
TRBD2 | TRBJ2-2 | TRBV19 | . | CASSMRVDSGTRELFF | TGTGCCAGTAGTATGAGAGTGGATAGCGGGACCCGGGAGCTGTTTTTT
TRBD1 | TRBJ2-4 | TRBV9 | . | CASSGRTGGDIQYF | TGTGCCAGCAGCGGACGGACAGGGGGTGACATTCAGTACTTC
TRBD1 | TRBJ2-7 | TRBV6-5 | . | CASTRSGTGGIEQYF | TGTGCCAGCACGCGATCCGGGACAGGGGGGATCGAGCAGTACTTC
. | TRBJ2-7 | TRBV19 | . | CASSIEKSLTYEQYF | TGTGCCAGTAGTATCGAAAAAAGCCTAACCTACGAGCAGTACTTC
TRBD2 | TRBJ2-1 | TRBV7-2 | . | CASSLGLAGINEQFF | TGTGCCAGCAGCTTAGGACTAGCGGGGATCAATGAGCAGTTCTTC
. | TRBJ1-3 | TRBV6-1 | . | CASTFSAGSGNTIYF | TGTGCCAGCACTTTCTCAGCAGGGTCTGGAAACACCATATATTTT
. | TRBJ2-7 | TRBV28 | . | CASSLYGGASYEQYF | TGTGCCAGCAGTTTATATGGGGGGGCGAGCTACGAGCAGTACTTC
. | TRBJ1-2 | TRBV7-3 | few | CASSLSPGNYGYTF | TGTGCCAGCAGCTTAAGTCCAGGGAACTATGGCTACACCTTC
TRBD2 | TRBJ2-7 | TRBV10-2 | . | CASNRGGYEQYF | TGCGCCAGCAATCGGGGAGGGTACGAGCAGTACTTC
. | TRBJ1-3 | TRBV19 | medium-sized | CASDPGLSGNTIYF | TGTGCCAGTGACCCGGGACTCTCTGGAAACACCATATATTTT
TRBD1 | TRBJ2-7 | TRBV19 | . | CASNLRQGPYEQYF | TGTGCCAGTAATTTGAGACAGGGCCCCTACGAGCAGTACTTC
. | TRBJ2-4 | TRBV27 | . | CASSLGGNIQYF | TGTGCCAGCAGTTTGGGGGGTAACATTCAGTACTTC
. | TRBJ1-1 | TRBV18 | . | CASSPLPQTVTSDTEAFF | TGTGCCAGCTCACCACTACCACAGACAGTAACGTCGGACACTGAAGCTTTCTTT
. | TRBJ2-3 | TRBV9 | . | CASSVDRRSADTQYF | TGTGCCAGCAGCGTAGATCGGAGAAGCGCAGATACGCAGTATTTT
TRBD2 | TRBJ2-1 | TRBV15 | . | CATSRAPTGGPGNEQFF | TGTGCCACCAGCAGAGCCCCAACGGGAGGGCCGGGGAATGAGCAGTTCTTC
TRBD1 | TRBJ1-4 | TRBV6-5 | . | CASRKGGSDEKLFF | TGTGCCAGCAGGAAAGGGGGCAGTGATGAAAAACTGTTTTTT
. | TRBJ1-2 | TRBV30 | . | CAWSVHLAGSGYTF | TGTGCCTGGAGTGTACACTTGGCAGGTTCTGGCTACACCTTC
TRBD1 | TRBJ1-2 | TRBV11-2 | . | CASSVGQGYGYTF | TGTGCCAGCAGCGTCGGACAGGGATATGGCTACACCTTC
TRBD2 | TRBJ2-2 | TRBV6-4 | . | CASSAVSGSGAGELFF | TGTGCCAGCAGTGCGGTTAGCGGGAGCGGCGCCGGGGAGCTGTTTTTT
TRBD2 | TRBJ2-1 | TRBV30 | . | CAGISAGGNNEQFF | TGTGCCGGAATTTCAGCGGGGGGCAACAATGAGCAGTTCTTC
TRBD2 | TRBJ2-7 | TRBV6-6 | . | CASSYFAGLPLYEQYF | TGTGCCAGCAGTTACTTCGCGGGACTACCCTTATACGAGCAGTACTTC
. | TRBJ1-2 | TRBV18 | . | CASSPLETSYGYTF | TGTGCCAGCTCACCACTGGAGACTAGCTATGGCTACACCTTC
. | TRBJ1-5 | TRBV7-3 | . | CASSLVWAATGRDQPQHF | TGTGCCAGCAGCTTAGTGTGGGCGGCGACAGGTAGGGATCAGCCCCAGCATTTT
TRBD2 | TRBJ2-3 | TRBV27 | once | CASTTGTSVESSTDTQYF | TGTGCCAGCACCACCGGGACTAGCGTCGAGTCGAGCACAGATACGCAGTATTTT
. | TRBJ2-1 | TRBV6-6 | few | CASSYGQLEQFF | TGTGCCAGCAGTTACGGACAGCTCGAGCAGTTCTTC
TRBD1 | TRBJ2-7 | TRBV6-5 | . | CASSYATGGYEQYF | TGTGCCAGCAGTTACGCCACAGGGGGCTACGAGCAGTACTTC
TRBD1 | TRBJ2-7 | TRBV6-5 | . | CASSYSTGTGYEQYF | TGTGCCAGCAGTTACTCTACCGGGACAGGCTACGAGCAGTACTTC
. | TRBJ1-2 | TRBV16 | . | CASSQSGAGARGGYTF | TGTGCCAGCAGCCAATCGGGGGCAGGGGCCCGCGGTGGCTACACCTTC
. | TRBJ2-1 | TRBV5-1 | . | CASSDRLDVDEQFF | TGCGCCAGTTCCGACAGGTTAGATGTGGATGAGCAGTTCTTC
. | TRBJ2-7 | TRBV28 | . | CASSFPRGSAGGLYEQYF | TGTGCCAGCAGTTTCCCTCGGGGGTCGGCAGGGGGTCTGTACGAGCAGTACTTC
. | TRBJ2-3 | TRBV2 | . | CANPPPGSRGGTDTQYF | TGTGCCAACCCACCCCCGGGATCACGGGGAGGTACAGATACGCAGTATTTT
. | TRBJ1-4 | TRBV6-1 | . | CASSEMAGATNEKLFF | TGTGCCAGCAGTGAAATGGCAGGGGCAACTAATGAAAAACTGTTTTTT
. | TRBJ1-2 | TRBV28 | . | CASSRIDRSYGYTF | TGTGCCAGCAGCCGAATCGACAGGAGCTATGGCTACACCTTC
TRBD2 | TRBJ2-1 | TRBV7-2 | . | CASSPRRRLAGGSYNEQFF | TGTGCCAGCAGCCCAAGAAGAAGACTAGCGGGAGGGTCATACAATGAGCAGTTCTTC
. | TRBJ2-7 | TRBV7-8 | . | CASSPRLSSYEQYF | TGTGCCAGCAGCCCAAGACTGAGCTCCTACGAGCAGTACTTC
. | TRBJ2-6 | TRBV4-1 | . | CASSQGGAGANVLTF | TGCGCCAGCAGCCAAGGGGGGGCTGGGGCCAACGTCCTGACTTTC
. | TRBJ1-1 | TRBV28 | . | CASSDTGLDTEAFF | TGTGCCAGCAGTGACACGGGACTGGACACTGAAGCTTTCTTT
TRBD1 | TRBJ2-7 | TRBV5-1 | . | CASAGGQGAFEQYF | TGCGCCAGCGCGGGGGGACAGGGGGCTTTCGAGCAGTACTTC
. | TRBJ2-7 | TRBV11-1 | few | CASSLVGDYEQYF | TGTGCCAGCAGCTTAGTAGGGGACTACGAGCAGTACTTC
. | TRBJ2-5 | TRBV5-1 | . | CASSPTAGEETQYF | TGCGCCAGCAGCCCAACAGCAGGGGAAGAGACCCAGTACTTC
TRBD1 | TRBJ1-5 | TRBV7-2 | . | CASSSGQGSNQPQHF | TGTGCCAGCAGCTCGGGACAGGGGAGCAATCAGCCCCAGCATTTT
. | TRBJ1-1 | TRBV18 | . | CASDVGRNMNTEAFF | TGTGCCAGCGACGTTGGGCGAAACATGAACACTGAAGCTTTCTTT
TRBD2 | TRBJ2-3 | TRBV18 | once | CASSPPLAGGPTDTQYF | TGTGCCAGCTCACCACCGCTAGCGGGAGGGCCGACAGATACGCAGTATTTT
. | TRBJ1-1 | TRBV28 | . | CASSPTGGPEAFF | TGTGCCAGCAGTCCAACGGGGGGCCCTGAAGCTTTCTTT
TRBD1 | TRBJ2-4 | TRBV5-8 | . | CASSFTGTGIAKNIQYF | TGTGCCAGCAGCTTTACCGGGACAGGGATAGCCAAAAACATTCAGTACTTC
. | TRBJ2-2 | TRBV21-1 | medium-sized | CASSPGREWDTGELFF | TGTGCCAGCAGCCCCGGCAGGGAATGGGACACCGGGGAGCTGTTTTTT
. | TRBJ2-7 | TRBV28 | . | CASSFRGRRTYEQYF | TGTGCCAGCAGTTTTCGAGGGAGGAGAACCTACGAGCAGTACTTC
. | TRBJ1-1 | TRBV5-1 | once | CASRATGSNTEAFF | TGCGCCAGCAGAGCGACAGGCTCGAACACTGAAGCTTTCTTT
. | TRBJ1-1 | TRBV11-3 | . | CASSFTTNTEAFF | TGTGCCAGCAGCTTTACGACTAACACTGAAGCTTTCTTT
. | TRBJ1-1 | TRBV9 | . | CASSVGYMNTEAFF | TGTGCCAGCAGCGTAGGGTACATGAACACTGAAGCTTTCTTT